This TCR beta chain was recovered during a study of regulatory T cells in long-lasting Graves disease. Study results and limitations: Newly diagnosed patients had higher TCR diversity than persistent Graves' patients did.

Time point indicated: persistent/refractory GD, antithyroid drugs over 5 years with positive TRAb. Preparation of the TCR library used RNA extracted from PBMCs. This clonotype was seen a handful of times. Antigen specificity is unknown. This CDR3 is 13 amino acids long. Per germline, CDR1 LNHDA and CDR2 SQIVND (reference sequence). The V end was cut by 11 bases, the J end by 1 base, with 14 bases between. Through Arm-PCR of CDR3 regions and iRepertoire HTBI primers, TCR beta libraries were built. TCRdb called the multiplex PCR reads again in MiXCR, with one record for every CDR3 protein. The sample carries more than 650,000 distinct CDR3 sequences, around 32% recorded once.

The chain carries TRBV19 and TRBJ1-1; D is perhaps TRBD1 (5 bases). The sequence was obtained from a female donor with Graves disease. Sequencing was performed on peripheral blood mononuclear cells (PBMCs), taken when the disease was refractory, from a patient treated with antithyroid drugs. The CDR3 loop reads CASKSGSNTEAFF. The CDR3 DNA reads as TGTGCCTCGAAGTCAGGGTCGAACACTGAAGCTTTCTTT.